This T cell receptor (beta chain) comes out of a study of CD8 T cells in Susac syndrome. Study-wide context: There were Susac syndrome patients who were therapy-naive at blood draw, others on corticosteroids, and others on intravenous immunoglobulin alone.

In blood CD8+ and CD4+ T cells, TCR beta underwent sequencing. Findings and caveats of the study: A relatively small number of individuals underwent TCR sequencing and HLA analysis.

Comment on this clonotype: Its antigen is currently unknown.

Random hexamers primed reverse transcription of about 0.5 to 1 ug RNA. An immunoSEQ multiplex PCR generated amplified TCR beta CDR3 products spanning 54 Vbeta and 13 Jbeta. TCRdb analysed the immunoSEQ multiplex PCR reads with MiXCR anew, one entry per CDR3 protein. The data contain over 140,000 distinct CDR3 sequences, approximately 95% of them singletons. This CDR3 has 13 amino acids. Germline CDR1 SGHDN, CDR2 FVKESK. Between the trimmed V and J ends, which lost 0 bases and 4 bases, there was a span of 6 bases. The sample comprised CD4+ T cells from PBMCs. The clonotype was recovered from a human donor with Susac syndrome. The chain carries TRBV14 and TRBJ1-2; no definite D call. The CDR3 region is CASSQDHSYGYTF. In DNA, the CDR3 is TGTGCCAGCAGCCAAGATCACAGCTATGGCTACACCTTC.